This T cell receptor (beta chain) originates from a study of T-cell memory formation after mild COVID-19. Study background: Most TCR clusters belonged to a single donor. Study-wide findings and caveats: Contracting CD4+ clones sat mainly in CM and EM; CD8+ in EMRA.

5'RACE primed from the constant segment yielded TCR alpha and TCR beta cDNA libraries bearing sample barcodes and UMIs. One entry per CDR3 protein, called by TCRdb with MiXCR from the 5' RACE reads. The sample has about 430,000 distinct CDR3 sequences, under 20% seen once. Remarks on this clonotype: Its target is unknown.

The CDR3 extends over 13 amino acids. After removal of 4 bases from V and 5 bases from J, the junction contained 2 bases not matched to a gene. The germline CDR1 and CDR2 sequences are MNHEY and SMNVEV (reference sequence). The rearrangement joins TRBV27 to TRBJ1-2; 9 bases map to TRBD1. The clonotype originates from a man aged 18 to 29 who had mild COVID-19 (a few samples of this study predate the infection). Cell type and time point are not known. The sample was PBMCs or a T cell subset sorted from them (not recorded which). The CDR3 here is CASSWGTGYGYTF. CDR3 nucleotide sequence: TGTGCCAGCAGTTGGGGGACAGGGTATGGCTACACCTTC.